The 22 T cell receptor beta chains in this list originate from one sample, sequenced in a study of CD8 T cells in Susac syndrome. When the RNA was reverse transcribed, random hexamers were used with an input of roughly 0.45 to 1 ug. Using its own MiXCR run on the immunoSEQ multiplex PCR reads, TCRdb lists one record per CDR3 protein. The sample records 150,000 to 200,000 distinct CDR3 sequences, approximately 95% being singletons. The sample consisted of CD4+ T cells from PBMCs. The receptors derive from a human donor with multiple sclerosis.

The V call is TRBV29-1, the J call TRBJ1-2; no clear D. V was clipped by 6 bases and J by 7 bases, with 3 bases between them. The CDR3 contains 8 residues. Germline CDR1 and CDR2: SQVTM and ANQGSEA. Written as DNA, the CDR3 is TGCAGCGTAGCTGGCTACACCTTC. Protein product: CSVAGYTF.

The chain is built from TRBV7-3 and TRBJ2-2, with 9 bases identical to TRBD2. The CDR3 has 15 residues. CDR1 SGHTA and CDR2 FQGTGA come from the germline V gene. Losses at the gene ends were 3 bases for V and 2 bases for J; bases not matched to a gene: 1. CDR3 region: CASSLGLANTGELFF. The CDR3 DNA follows: TGTGCCAGCAGCTTGGGACTAGCCAACACCGGGGAGCTGTTTTTT.

The chain is built from TRBV29-1 and TRBJ2-5; tentatively, D is TRBD2 (6 bases). Germline loops: CDR1 SQVTM, CDR2 ANQGSEA. This CDR3 has 13 amino acids. V gave up 3 bases and J gave up 2 bases, with 10 bases separating them. This chain's CDR3 is CSVDWAGQETQYF. The CDR3 nucleotides are TGCAGCGTTGATTGGGCGGGGCAAGAGACCCAGTACTTC.

V gene TRBV15 combines with J gene TRBJ2-7, with a possible D match to TRBD1 (5 bases). Trimming removed 6 bases from V and 2 bases from J, with 17 bases in between. This CDR3 comprises 15 residues. CDR1 is LNHNV and CDR2 is YYDKDF in the germline V gene (reference sequence). The CDR3 DNA reads TGTGCCACCAGTAAAGACAGATACACTACCTACGAGCAGTACTTC. This gives the protein CATSKDRYTTYEQYF.

This chain connects TRBV19 to TRBJ2-7; D possibly uses TRBD1 or TRBD2 (5 bases each). The V and J ends lost 4 bases and 2 bases respectively, with 15 bases between them. Germline CDR1 and CDR2: LNHDA and SQIVND (reference sequence). CDR3 size: 15 residues. CDR3 amino acids: CASSNPGQVAYEQYF. The CDR3 coding sequence is TGTGCCAGTAGTAACCCGGGGCAAGTTGCCTACGAGCAGTACTTC.

This chain uses TRBV20-1 with TRBJ1-2; 9 positions match TRBD1. With 3 bases clipped from V and 2 bases from J, the junction kept 7 bases outside the gene matches. Germline V gives CDR1 DFQATT, CDR2 SNEGSKA (reference sequence). The CDR3 has 15 amino acids. CDR3 amino acids: CSASQTGGWNYGYTF. CDR3 nucleotides: TGCAGTGCTAGTCAAACAGGGGGCTGGAACTATGGCTACACCTTC.

This chain links TRBV9 with TRBJ2-7; D may match TRBD1 or TRBD2 (5 bases each). CDR1 and CDR2 (germline): SGDLS, YYNGEE. This CDR3 is built from 14 residues. V lost 0 bases and J lost 10, with 17 bases in between. Written as DNA, the CDR3 is TGTGCCAGCAGCGTAGGAGCCGAGGGGTTGTTCCAGTACTTC. Translated: CASSVGAEGLFQYF. Full variable domain (missing parts from reference TRBV9 and TRBJ2-7): DSGVTQTPKHLITATGQRVTLRCSPRSGDLSVYWYQQSLDQGLQFLIQYYNGEERAKGNILERFSAQQFPDLHSELNLSSLELGDSALYFCASSVGAEGLFQYFGPGTRLTVT.

The chain combines TRBV9 with TRBJ2-2; the match to TRBD2 covers 12 bases. This CDR3 region has 15 residues. The germline V gene encodes CDR1 SGDLS and CDR2 YYNGEE. Trimming removed 6 bases from V and 1 base from J; junction bases left unmatched: 1. The CDR3 DNA sequence: TGTGCCAGCAAGGGACTAGCGGGGAACACCGGGGAGCTGTTTTTT. Translating it yields CASKGLAGNTGELFF.

The rearrangement links TRBV20-1 to TRBJ2-3, with 11 positions matching TRBD2. The CDR3 has 19 amino acids. With 0 bases clipped from V and 4 bases from J, the junction kept 15 bases outside the gene matches. Germline V lookup: CDR1 DFQATT, CDR2 SNEGSKA (reference sequence). The CDR3 region has the DNA TGCAGTGCTAGAGAGCCCAGCTATGGTAGCGGGGGGGGCTCAGATACGCAGTATTTT. Its translation is CSAREPSYGSGGGSDTQYF.

The chain combines TRBV7-9 with TRBJ1-2, with D possibly TRBD1 on 5 matching bases. The length of the CDR3 is 13 residues. The ends were cut back, 5 bases at V and 3 bases at J, with 10 bases in the middle. Germline loops: CDR1 SEHNR, CDR2 FQNEAQ (reference sequence). The CDR3 protein is CASSPGTHYGYTF. The CDR3 coding sequence is TGTGCCAGCAGCCCCGGGACTCACTATGGCTACACCTTC.

This chain uses TRBV20-1 with TRBJ2-5; D is perhaps TRBD2 (5 bases). Germline assignment: CDR1 DFQATT and CDR2 SNEGSKA (reference sequence). The V gene lost 6 bases and the J gene lost 5 bases, with 13 bases spanning the gap. The CDR3 length is 12 residues. DNA of the CDR3: TGCAGTGCAAGCGAGGTAGCGGAGACCCAGTACTTC. Amino acids: CSASEVAETQYF.

This chain connects TRBV5-4 to TRBJ2-7, with D possibly being TRBD1 (8 bases). Looked up from germline, CDR1 is SGHNT and CDR2 is YYREEE (reference sequence). This CDR3 contains 14 residues. Trimming took 3 bases from V and 5 from J, leaving 15 bases between them. CDR3 sequence: CASSSRTGRDEQYF. The DNA of the CDR3 is TGTGCCAGCAGCTCACGGACAGGGAGGGACGAGCAGTACTTC.

The rearrangement uses TRBV3-1 and TRBJ2-7; D is undetermined. Germline-derived CDR1 and CDR2 are LGHDT and YNNKEL (reference sequence). This CDR3 has 14 amino acids. The V end was cut by 2 bases, the J end by 1 base, with 9 bases between. This CDR3 reads CASSQPLPSYEQYF. CDR3 DNA sequence: TGTGCCAGCAGCCAACCACTCCCGTCCTACGAGCAGTACTTC.

V and J are TRBV6-5 and TRBJ2-2; D not resolved. The CDR3 extends over 14 amino acids. V was cut by 6 bases and J by 4 bases, with 12 bases left in between. Germline-derived CDR1 and CDR2 are MNHEY and SVGAGI. The CDR3 DNA reads TGTGCCAGCAGAAACGGTGTGGGCACCGGGGAGCTGTTTTTT. Its protein is CASRNGVGTGELFF.

This clonotype was seen only once. The J gene is TRBJ1-2, the V gene TRBV11-2; no firm D call. The CDR3 covers 12 residues. Germline CDR1 reads SGHAT; CDR2 reads FQNNGV. V was cut by 2 bases and J by 5 bases, with 6 bases left in between. In DNA form, the CDR3 reads TGTGCCAGCAGCTTAATGGATTATGGCTACACCTTC. This codes for CASSLMDYGYTF.

The chain recombines TRBV6-1 with TRBJ1-4, with unresolved D. Germline CDR1 and CDR2: MNHNS and SASEGT. V lost 4 bases and J lost 3, with 9 bases in between. This CDR3 is built from 14 residues. CDR3 nucleotides: TGTGCCAGCAGTGTAAGCAGAGCTAATGAAAAACTGTTTTTT. Translated, it gives CASSVSRANEKLFF.

The V gene is TRBV6-1, the J gene TRBJ1-5; TRBD1 might be the D (6 bases). Trimming removed 6 bases from V and 5 bases from J, with 11 bases in between. The CDR3 spans 13 residues. Germline CDR1 MNHNS, CDR2 SASEGT. The CDR3 DNA is TGTGCCAGCAGCTTTCAGGGGTATCAGCCCCAGCATTTT. This codes for CASSFQGYQPQHF.

This chain joins TRBV5-6 and TRBJ2-3; no reliable D call. CDR1 is SGHDT and CDR2 is YYEEEE in the germline V gene. The CDR3 has 15 residues. V lost 7 bases and J lost 1, with 16 bases in between. CDR3: CASGVEGTRTDTQYF. CDR3 in DNA: TGTGCCAGCGGGGTGGAAGGCACCCGCACAGATACGCAGTATTTT.

The sample holds a few counts of this clonotype. The chain combines TRBV18 with TRBJ2-5; perhaps D is TRBD1 or TRBD2 (5 bases each). Germline V gene sequence: CDR1 KGHSH, CDR2 LQKENI. Trimming pared 4 bases from V and 2 bases from J, leaving 5 bases between. The CDR3 extends over 12 amino acids. The CDR3: CASSRGQETQYF. DNA of the CDR3: TGTGCCAGCTCACGGGGGCAAGAGACCCAGTACTTC.

The chain's CDR3 is CSVEDGRGNEKLFF. The DNA of the CDR3 is TGCAGCGTTGAGGACGGGAGGGGGAATGAAAAACTGTTTTTT. J is TRBJ1-4 and V is TRBV29-1; D possibly corresponds to TRBD1 (6 bases). The V and J ends lost 3 bases and 5 bases respectively, with 13 bases between them. This CDR3 has 14 amino acids. The V gene's germline CDR1 is SQVTM and CDR2 ANQGSEA.

The rearrangement uses TRBV4-1 and TRBJ2-1; tentatively, D is TRBD1 or TRBD2 (5 bases each). Germline assignment: CDR1 MGHRA and CDR2 YSYEKL. This CDR3 region has 15 residues. Deletions cut 1 base from V and 9 bases from J, with 16 bases between. Written as DNA, the CDR3 is TGCGCCAGCAGCCAAGTGGGGGTCCTACCGGGTGAGCAGTTCTTC. This gives the protein CASSQVGVLPGEQFF.

V is TRBV12-5 and J is TRBJ2-1; D is uncertain. Germline V gives CDR1 LGHNT, CDR2 FRNRAP. This CDR3 has 14 residues. V gave up 0 bases and J gave up 8 bases, with 11 bases separating them. CDR3 residues: CASGLVPGIHEQFF. DNA of the CDR3: TGTGCTAGTGGTTTGGTCCCTGGGATCCATGAGCAGTTCTTC.